Detailed here is one T cell receptor beta chain. Its antigen is not known. MiXCR, run by TCRdb on the reads, gives a single entry per CDR3 protein. The repertoire consists of some 800,000 distinct CDR3 sequences, with 32% occurring once and the leading ten covering around 11%. These data belong to a study of T cell repertoires in cytomegalovirus infection. Study at large: Recently identified HLA-C-restricted and well-studied HLA-B-restricted CMV epitopes were used.

Between the trimmed V and J ends, which lost 8 bases and 7 bases, there was a span of 10 bases. The CDR3 totals 11 residues. From germline, CDR1 is KGHDR and CDR2 SFDVKD. Overall study findings and caveats: There were HLA-C-restricted CMV-specific TCR beta clonotypes dominating the ex vivo response.

The chain joins TRBV24-1 to TRBJ1-1, with a weak D call TRBD1 (5 bases). This sequence originates from a human donor in good health (CMV status not recorded). Some clones in this sample may be carry-over from other donors' samples. The sequencing here drew on cultured CD8+ T cells from PBMCs, taken from culture after CMV antigen stimulation. As DNA, the CDR3 is TGTGCCACCACCTTCGGGGGTGAAGCTTTCTTT. Translating it yields CATTFGGEAFF.